This is a list of T cell receptor beta chains from one sample in a study of cytomegalovirus exposure and HLA in healthy donors. Here immunoSEQ multiplex PCR was the method, and the copy in TCRdb shows in-frame clones only, minus some. The sample holds around 150,000 clones, 82% seen once. Sequenced sample: PBMCs. These receptors were collected from a man aged 45-65 years in good health and CMV-seropositive. CDR3s include the opening cysteine and the closing phenylalanine or tryptophan. Each record gives: clone size, J gene, V gene, D gene, CDR3 DNA, CDR3 protein. The D gene is left open where the match is weak. Expanded clones get a size class; other rows say once, few or many, or leave the size out.

size: -
J: TRBJ2-2
V: TRBV27
D: -
DNA: TGTGCCAGCAGTCCCCTCTTATCCGGGGAGCTGTTTTTT
CDR3: CASSPLLSGELFF

size: -
J: TRBJ2-1
V: TRBV7-2
D: -
DNA: TGTGCCAGCAGATCTTCCAGCGTTGAGCAGTTCTTC
CDR3: CASRSSSVEQFF

size: -
J: TRBJ2-5
V: TRBV7-6
D: -
DNA: TGTGCCAGCAGCCCCTTTTTTTCCCGTGCAGGGGAGACCCAGTACTTC
CDR3: CASSPFFSRAGETQYF

size: -
J: TRBJ2-7
V: TRBV2
D: -
DNA: TGTGCCAGCAGGGGCTTACGGGAAGAGCAGTACTTC
CDR3: CASRGLREEQYF

size: -
J: TRBJ1-5
V: TRBV4-3
D: TRBD1
DNA: TGCGCCAGCAGCCAAAGGCCGGGACAGAATCAGCCCCAGCATTTT
CDR3: CASSQRPGQNQPQHF

size: -
J: TRBJ2-7
V: TRBV9
D: TRBD1
DNA: TGTGCCAGCAGCGTAGCTCCAAAGGGGGCCATCTCCTACGAGCAGTACTTC
CDR3: CASSVAPKGAISYEQYF

size: -
J: TRBJ2-5
V: TRBV10-3
D: TRBD2
DNA: TGTGCCATCAGTGAAATAGCGGGGAGTCAAGAGACCCAGTACTTC
CDR3: CAISEIAGSQETQYF

size: -
J: TRBJ2-5
V: TRBV2
D: -
DNA: TGTGCCAGCAGTCGGGTCAGGGCGCAAGAGACCCAGTACTTC
CDR3: CASSRVRAQETQYF

size: -
J: TRBJ2-7
V: TRBV2
D: TRBD2
DNA: TGTGCCACCCGGACTAGCGGGAGCCACGAGCAGTACTTC
CDR3: CATRTSGSHEQYF

size: few
J: TRBJ1-4
V: TRBV30
D: -
DNA: TGTGCCTGGAGTGCACCCGGACTCGAAAAACTGTTTTTT
CDR3: CAWSAPGLEKLFF

size: -
J: TRBJ2-7
V: TRBV4-2
D: TRBD2
DNA: TGTGCCAGCAGCCAAGAAGGGGGAATTAGCGGGGGGGCGTACGAGCAGTACTTC
CDR3: CASSQEGGISGGAYEQYF

size: once
J: TRBJ1-6
V: TRBV2
D: -
DNA: TGTGCCAGCAGAGCCAGGGTCAGTAATTCACCCCTCCACTTT
CDR3: CASRARVSNSPLHF

size: -
J: TRBJ1-3
V: TRBV6-6
D: TRBD1
DNA: TGTGCCAGTAGGACAGGGATCTCTGGAAACACCATATATTTT
CDR3: CASRTGISGNTIYF

size: -
J: TRBJ1-1
V: TRBV5-1
D: TRBD1
DNA: TGCGCCAGCAGCTCCTCCCTATTCCGGGACAGGGACGCTTTCTTT
CDR3: CASSSSLFRDRDAFF

size: -
J: TRBJ2-5
V: TRBV4-1
D: TRBD1
DNA: TGCGCCAGCAGCCAAGAGGTAGGGACAGTCCAAGAGACCCAGTACTTC
CDR3: CASSQEVGTVQETQYF

size: -
J: TRBJ2-7
V: TRBV28
D: TRBD1
DNA: TGTGCCAGCAGCCAGGGACAGGGGCTATACGAGCAGTACTTC
CDR3: CASSQGQGLYEQYF

size: -
J: TRBJ2-1
V: TRBV5-6
D: TRBD1
DNA: TGTGCCAGCAGCAGGACCGGGACAGGGGGCCATGAGCAGTTCTTC
CDR3: CASSRTGTGGHEQFF

size: -
J: TRBJ2-7
V: TRBV18
D: TRBD1
DNA: TGTGCCAGCTCACCACTACGGGACAGATTCTACGAGCAGTACTTC
CDR3: CASSPLRDRFYEQYF

size: -
J: TRBJ2-5
V: TRBV5-5
D: TRBD2
DNA: TGTGCCAGCGTAATGCGGGGGGGAGCCCAAGAGACCCAGTACTTC
CDR3: CASVMRGGAQETQYF

size: -
J: TRBJ2-7
V: TRBV29-1
D: TRBD1
DNA: TGCAGCGTTCTCCCTCAGGGGGTTTCCTACGAGCAGTACTTC
CDR3: CSVLPQGVSYEQYF

size: -
J: TRBJ2-7
V: TRBV20-1
D: -
DNA: TGCAGTGTTGACACCTCCTACGAGCAGTACTTC
CDR3: CSVDTSYEQYF

size: -
J: TRBJ2-1
V: TRBV7-9
D: TRBD2
DNA: TGTGCCAGCAGCCGACCCGGGACTAGCGGGGCCAATGAGCAGTTCTTC
CDR3: CASSRPGTSGANEQFF

size: -
J: TRBJ1-2
V: TRBV30
D: TRBD1
DNA: TGTGCCTGGAGTGTACAGGGGCAGGGCCTGGAGGGCTACACCTTC
CDR3: CAWSVQGQGLEGYTF

size: -
J: TRBJ2-2
V: TRBV28
D: -
DNA: TGTGCCAGCACGCCAGGGAACACCGGGGAGCTGTTTTTT
CDR3: CASTPGNTGELFF

size: -
J: TRBJ2-1
V: TRBV19
D: TRBD2
DNA: TGTGCCAGTAGTCGAGGCGGGAGTATCGATGAGCAGTTCTTC
CDR3: CASSRGGSIDEQFF

size: few
J: TRBJ2-7
V: TRBV27
D: -
DNA: TGTGCCAGCAGCGCCTTGGGAGAGGGGGTTTTCAACGAGCAGTACTTC
CDR3: CASSALGEGVFNEQYF

size: few
J: TRBJ2-7
V: TRBV18
D: -
DNA: TGTGCCAGCTCACCAATAGAGAGCGAGAGCTCCTACGAGCAGTACTTC
CDR3: CASSPIESESSYEQYF

size: -
J: TRBJ2-7
V: TRBV6-6
D: TRBD2
DNA: TGTGCCAGCAGTCCAGGCGGGGGGGGCCCCTACGAGCAGTACTTC
CDR3: CASSPGGGGPYEQYF

size: -
J: TRBJ1-4
V: TRBV28
D: -
DNA: TGTGCCAGCAGTCAGTGGACAGAAAATGAAAAACTGTTTTTT
CDR3: CASSQWTENEKLFF

size: -
J: TRBJ1-1
V: TRBV5-1
D: -
DNA: TGCGCCAGCAGCTTGTCGGGGGGCGGGGGCACTGAAGCTTTCTTT
CDR3: CASSLSGGGGTEAFF

size: -
J: TRBJ2-2
V: TRBV19
D: -
DNA: TGTGCCAGTAGTGAACAGGGAGTCGGGGAGCTGTTTTTT
CDR3: CASSEQGVGELFF

size: -
J: TRBJ2-6
V: TRBV18
D: -
DNA: TGTGCCAGCTCACCACGGGACGGGAGCTCTGGGGCCAACGTCCTGACTTTC
CDR3: CASSPRDGSSGANVLTF

size: -
J: TRBJ1-6
V: TRBV9
D: TRBD1
DNA: TGTGCCAGCAGCGCCGACAGGGTAGATAATTCACCCCTCCACTTT
CDR3: CASSADRVDNSPLHF

size: -
J: TRBJ2-1
V: TRBV5-6
D: -
DNA: TGTGCCAGCAGCATCCCCAGGCCCTCCTACAATGAGCAGTTCTTC
CDR3: CASSIPRPSYNEQFF

size: -
J: TRBJ2-5
V: TRBV27
D: TRBD2
DNA: TGTGCCAGCAGTTTGGGGGGGTATCCGAGCCAAGAGACCCAGTACTTC
CDR3: CASSLGGYPSQETQYF

size: once
J: TRBJ1-2
V: TRBV4-2
D: -
DNA: TGTGCCAGCAGCCAAGATGGGGCGGGGTCCTATGGCTACACCTTC
CDR3: CASSQDGAGSYGYTF

size: -
J: TRBJ2-7
V: TRBV28
D: TRBD1
DNA: TGTGCCAGCAGACCCGGAGGACAGGGGTCCTACGAGCAGTACTTC
CDR3: CASRPGGQGSYEQYF

size: few
J: TRBJ1-3
V: TRBV5-6
D: -
DNA: TGTGCCAGCAGCCTGGGACTGCTCTCTGGAAACACCATATATTTT
CDR3: CASSLGLLSGNTIYF

size: -
J: TRBJ2-5
V: TRBV27
D: -
DNA: TGTGCCAGCAGTAAACAGGGTGTAGAGACCCAGTACTTC
CDR3: CASSKQGVETQYF

size: -
J: TRBJ2-1
V: TRBV5-1
D: TRBD2
DNA: TGCGCCAGCAGCTTGGAGGGTAGCGGGAGGTGGAATGAGCAGTTCTTC
CDR3: CASSLEGSGRWNEQFF

size: -
J: TRBJ2-7
V: TRBV30
D: TRBD1
DNA: TGTGCCTGGACCCAGGGGGCGGGCGAGCAGTACTTC
CDR3: CAWTQGAGEQYF

size: -
J: TRBJ2-3
V: TRBV5-1
D: -
DNA: TGCGCCAGCAGCTTTTCGGGACACCAAGTCACAGATACGCAGTATTTT
CDR3: CASSFSGHQVTDTQYF

size: few
J: TRBJ2-1
V: TRBV28
D: -
DNA: TGTGCCAGCAGTGGGGAGCGCTCCTACAATGAGCAGTTCTTC
CDR3: CASSGERSYNEQFF

size: -
J: TRBJ1-5
V: TRBV28
D: TRBD1
DNA: TGTGCCAGCGCCACCCAGGGGGACAGCAATCAGCCCCAGCATTTT
CDR3: CASATQGDSNQPQHF

size: -
J: TRBJ1-5
V: TRBV19
D: TRBD1
DNA: TGTGCCAGCACCGGGACAGGGTATCAGCCCCAGCATTTT
CDR3: CASTGTGYQPQHF

size: once
J: TRBJ2-1
V: TRBV9
D: TRBD2
DNA: TGTGCCAGCAGCGTCGGACTAGCGGATCCAAAGTTCTTC
CDR3: CASSVGLADPKFF

size: -
J: TRBJ2-2
V: TRBV4-2
D: -
DNA: TGTGCCAGCAGCCAAGATAGCGGAACCGGGGAGCTGTTTTTT
CDR3: CASSQDSGTGELFF

size: -
J: TRBJ1-2
V: TRBV11-2
D: TRBD1
DNA: TGTGCCAGCGGCTCAGGGGGAACGATCGGGGGCTACACCTTC
CDR3: CASGSGGTIGGYTF

size: -
J: TRBJ2-2
V: TRBV5-1
D: TRBD1
DNA: TGCGCCAGCAGCCCGAGGACAGGGCCAAGTTCCGGGGAGCTGTTTTTT
CDR3: CASSPRTGPSSGELFF

size: once
J: TRBJ2-7
V: TRBV6-5
D: -
DNA: TGTGCCAGCAGAGCCCCGGAGACCACCTACGAGCAGTACTTC
CDR3: CASRAPETTYEQYF

size: -
J: TRBJ2-3
V: TRBV5-6
D: -
DNA: TGTGCCAGCAGCTTGCGACAGACTAGCACAGATACGCAGTATTTT
CDR3: CASSLRQTSTDTQYF

size: -
J: TRBJ2-3
V: TRBV30
D: TRBD2
DNA: TGTGCCTGGACGGCGGGGGGGCGTGATACGCAGTATTTT
CDR3: CAWTAGGRDTQYF

size: once
J: TRBJ1-1
V: TRBV9
D: TRBD1
DNA: TGTGCCAGCAGCATACCAAGACAGGGCGGGGACAACACTGAAGCTTTCTTT
CDR3: CASSIPRQGGDNTEAFF